The 17 T cell receptor beta chains listed next were all sequenced from one sample in a study of blood T cells in healthy people across ages. Primers used in a second PCR of about 6 to 11 cycles were a sample-barcoded 5' primer and a J-beta primer mix. TCRdb passed the 5' RACE reads through MiXCR, listing each CDR3 protein once. The sample consists of around 900,000 distinct CDR3 sequences, more than 25% of them appearing once. The sample taken for sequencing was blood. The source of these receptors is a woman of 80 years or more in good health.

This clonotype was recorded at least ten times. The chain employs TRBV7-8 and TRBJ2-3, with 8 bases that match TRBD2. Germline CDR1 SGHVS, CDR2 FQNEAQ. With 2 bases clipped from V and 1 base from J, the junction kept 5 bases outside the gene matches. The CDR3 has 16 residues. For the CDR3, the DNA is TGTGCCAGCAGCTTACGTGCGGGGGGTGGCACAGATACGCAGTATTTT. Amino acid sequence: CASSLRAGGGTDTQYF.

This clonotype was observed a single time. This may be a read error: a much more frequent sequence differs by one nucleotide. This sequence joins TRBV7-9 and TRBJ2-5, with a weak D call TRBD1 (6 bases). The CDR3 consists of 15 residues. CDR1 SEHNR and CDR2 FQNEAQ come from the germline V gene (reference sequence). V lost 4 bases to trimming and J lost 11 bases, with 23 bases between them. The CDR3 region is CASSSYRDGYNEQYF. CDR3 nucleotide sequence: TGTGCCAGCAGCTCGTACAGGGACGGCTACAATGAGCAGTACTTC.

In its sample, this clonotype was seen once. The rearrangement links TRBV28 to TRBJ2-1; TRBD1 agrees at 12 bases. Germline V CDR1 and CDR2: MDHEN, SYDVKM. CDR3 length equals 15 residues. V was pared by 5 bases and J by 9 bases, with 8 bases of the junction left unmatched. The CDR3 DNA reads as TGTGCCAGCAGTCCCCGGGACAGGGGGCGCGGTGAGCAGTTCTTC. It yields the protein CASSPRDRGRGEQFF.

On this clonotype itself: It may be a read error: a sequence one base away is much more abundant. The chain couples TRBV2 to TRBJ2-3, with 7 bases fitting TRBD2. Germline loops: CDR1 SNHLY, CDR2 FYNNEI. The CDR3 length is 15 residues. The CDR3 coding sequence is TGTGCCAGCAGTGCTGGCGGGGGAGACACGGATACGCAGGATTTT. Amino acid sequence: CASSAGGGDTDTQDF.

The chain combines TRBV5-1 with TRBJ2-7; no clear D. The V and J ends lost 0 bases and 5 bases respectively, with 6 bases between them. There are 12 residues in the CDR3. Germline CDR1 and CDR2: SGHRS and YFSETQ. In DNA form, the CDR3 reads TGCGCCAGCAGCTTGGAGTGGCACGAGCAGTACTTC. Translation: CASSLEWHEQYF.

This clonotype was found once. The CDR3: CASSLGGSSEETQYF. The DNA of the CDR3 is TGCGCCAGCAGCTTGGGGGGGTCGAGCGAAGAGACCCAGTACTTC. V gene TRBV5-1 combines with J gene TRBJ2-5; the D gene could be TRBD1 or TRBD2 (5 bases each). In germline, CDR1 is SGHRS, CDR2 YFSETQ. This CDR3 region has 15 residues. Trimming removed 0 bases from V and 3 bases from J, with 12 bases in between.

This clonotype occurred a few times. The gene calls are TRBV4-2 and TRBJ1-6; 7 nucleotides agree with TRBD1. Losses at the gene ends were 4 bases for V and 0 bases for J; bases not matched to a gene: 6. The CDR3 runs to 17 residues. The V gene's germline CDR1 is LGHNA and CDR2 YNFKEQ. DNA for the CDR3: TGTGCCAGCAGCCCCGGGACAGCGAGCTCCTATAATTCACCCCTCCACTTT. This gives the protein CASSPGTASSYNSPLHF.

At least ten counts were recorded for this clonotype. This chain links TRBV20-1 with TRBJ2-1; 9 positions agree with TRBD2. The V segment lost 0 bases and the J segment 8 bases; nucleotides outside the gene matches: 8. The CDR3 contains 15 residues. Germline V gene data show CDR1 as DFQATT and CDR2 as SNEGSKA (reference sequence). The CDR3, as DNA: TGCAGTGCTAGAGAGCCAGCGGGGGGTTTGGATGAGCAGTTCTTC. Translated, it gives CSAREPAGGLDEQFF.

The chain joins TRBV20-1 to TRBJ2-3, with 14 bases matching TRBD2. Germline CDR1 reads DFQATT; CDR2 reads SNEGSKA (reference sequence). The J segment lost 1 base and the V segment lost 5 bases, leaving 5 bases of the junction unmatched. The CDR3 is 16 residues long. The CDR3 nucleotides are TGCAGTGCTTCGGGACTAGCGGGAGTCGGCACAGATACGCAGTATTTT. It yields the protein CSASGLAGVGTDTQYF.

This clonotype was recorded many times. This chain joins TRBV6-2 or TRBV6-3 and TRBJ2-7; TRBD2 might be the D (6 bases). Trimming cost V 0 bases and J 5 bases, with 14 bases left between them. The CDR3 runs 15 residues. Germline V gene data show CDR1 as MNHEY and CDR2 as SVGEGT. CDR3 residues: CASSYSIGLWDEQYF. Written as DNA, the CDR3 is TGTGCCAGCAGTTACTCGATAGGACTATGGGACGAGCAGTACTTC.

The chain is built from TRBV7-9 and TRBJ2-1; D is possibly TRBD1 (5 bases). V was shortened by 5 bases and J by 0 bases, with 17 bases between the two germline ends. The germline V gene encodes CDR1 SEHNR and CDR2 FQNEAQ (reference sequence). The CDR3 spans 17 residues. The CDR3 loop is CASSGVLGASSYNEQFF. The CDR3 DNA reads TGTGCCAGCAGCGGCGTTCTTGGGGCGAGCTCCTACAATGAGCAGTTCTTC.

This clonotype was seen many times. The chain carries TRBV18 and TRBJ1-2; possibly TRBD1 for D (6 bases). Trimming cost V 1 base and J 8 bases, with 26 bases left between them. The CDR3 is 18 residues long. CDR1 KGHSH and CDR2 LQKENI come from the germline V gene. The CDR3 DNA sequence: TGTGCCAGCTCACCACTTCCCCGTTCGGACAGAAGCTATGGCGGCTACACCTTC. It encodes CASSPLPRSDRSYGGYTF.

This clonotype was observed many times. The chain couples TRBV12-3 or TRBV12-4 to TRBJ2-5; D may match TRBD1 or TRBD2 (6 bases each). The V gene lost 2 bases and the J gene lost 3 bases, with 10 bases spanning the gap. CDR3 length: 14 residues. CDR3 DNA: TGTGCCAGCAGTTTAAGGGGGGCCAAAGAGACCCAGTACTTC. Protein product: CASSLRGAKETQYF.

The rearrangement joins TRBV18 to TRBJ2-1; 7 bases map to TRBD2. The DNA end is a closer match to TRBJ2-7, so the J assignment may be wrong. The CDR3 is 15 residues long. CDR1 and CDR2 (germline): KGHSH, LQKENI. CDR3 in amino acids: CASSPVTSPYNEQYF. The CDR3 DNA sequence: TGTGCCAGCTCACCAGTGACTAGCCCTTACAATGAGCAGTACTTC.

This clonotype came up many times. The rearrangement links TRBV19 to TRBJ2-3; tentatively, D is TRBD2 (5 bases). Trimming left V 6 bases short and J 4 bases short, with 11 bases between. The CDR3 contains 13 residues. CDR1 LNHDA and CDR2 SQIVND come from the germline V gene (reference sequence). The CDR3 region is CASSRGHPDTQYF. For the CDR3, the DNA is TGTGCCAGTAGCAGAGGGCACCCAGATACGCAGTATTTT.

The rearrangement uses TRBV28 and TRBJ2-7; D may be TRBD1 (7 bases). Germline V gene data show CDR1 as MDHEN and CDR2 as SYDVKM. The V end was cut by 5 bases, the J end by 5 bases, with 22 bases between. This CDR3 comprises 16 residues. The CDR3, as DNA: TGTGCCAGCAGTCGCCCGGGACTTACAACAGGGGACGAGCAGTACTTC. It translates to CASSRPGLTTGDEQYF.

Ten or more counts support this clonotype. The V call is TRBV7-7, the J call TRBJ2-3, with D unclear. Germline CDR1 and CDR2: SSHAT and FNYEAQ (reference sequence). The CDR3 is 13 residues long. Trimming left V 1 base short and J 6 bases short, with 8 bases between. In DNA form, the CDR3 reads TGTGCCAGCAGCTTAGTTGGTCCGGATACGCAGTATTTT. This codes for CASSLVGPDTQYF.